This TCR beta chain appears in the sequencing data of a study of regulatory T cells in long-lasting Graves disease. Study-level information: Antithyroid drug exposure in newly diagnosed Graves' patients had lasted under 3 months.

This clonotype came up many times. Arm-PCR of CDR3 regions with iRepertoire HTBI primers generated TCR beta libraries. In the original workflow: From all samples, identification returned 12 to 15 TRBJ and roughly 65 TRBV segments. TCRdb ran MiXCR on the multiplex PCR reads and lists one entry per CDR3 protein. The V and J calls and clone size are TCRdb's, not the authors'. The table lists about 530,000 distinct CDR3 sequences, 15% to 20% of them singletons. The sample's time point: newly diagnosed GD, antithyroid drugs for less than 3 months. RNA from PBMCs was the source of the TCR library. V lost 2 bases, J lost 3 bases, and 11 bases lay in between. CDR3 length equals 13 residues. The germline V gene has CDR1 GTSNPN and CDR2 SVGIG (reference sequence). These records were also assigned to another study, of T cells in Graves' hyperthyroidism and ophthalmopathy. That publication notes: The TCR CDR3 was amplified in a first-round RT-PCR using the HTBI primer set.

The V gene is TRBV30, the J gene TRBJ2-7; D remains unclear. The sample in question was peripheral blood mononuclear cells (PBMCs), obtained at new diagnosis, from a patient treated with antithyroid drugs. The sequence was obtained from a woman aged 40 to 65 with Graves disease. The CDR3 nucleotides are TGTGCCTGGAGTTCTACCTCAGTCTACGAGCAGTACTTC. Translating gives CAWSSTSVYEQYF. Full variable domain (outside the CDR3, taken from reference TRBV30 and TRBJ2-7): SQTIHQWPATLVQPVGSPLSLECTVEGTSNPNLYWYRQAAGRGLQLLFYSVGIGQISSEVPQNLSASRPQDRQFILSSKKLLLSDSGFYLCAWSSTSVYEQYFGPGTRLTVT.